The 20 T cell receptor beta chains in this list originate from one sample, sequenced in a study of cytomegalovirus exposure and HLA in healthy donors. A multiplex PCR was run with 60 Vbeta primers and 13 Jbeta primers. The data were produced by immunoSEQ multiplex PCR, yet TCRdb's version contains in-frame clones alone and is incomplete. Of about 140,000 clones in the sample, approximately 80% were seen once. Sequencing was done on a sample of PBMCs. All receptors derive from a woman aged 40 to 55 in good health and CMV-seronegative.

The count of this clone is one. The chain links TRBV25-1 to TRBJ2-1, with TRBD1 as a possible D gene (7 bases). The CDR3 runs to 16 residues. V was shortened by 2 bases and J by 8 bases, with 19 bases between the two germline ends. Germline CDR1 MGHDK, CDR2 SYGVNS. The DNA for the CDR3 is TGTGCCAGCAGTGAACCGGGAGACAGGGCGGGATATGAGCAGTTCTTC. It yields the protein CASSEPGDRAGYEQFF. Filled out from reference TRBV25-1 and TRBJ2-1, the complete variable domain reads EADIYQTPRYLVIGTGKKITLECSQTMGHDKMYWYQQDPGMELHLIHYSYGVNSTEKGDLSSESTVSRIRTEHFPLTLESARPSHTSQYLCASSEPGDRAGYEQFFGPGTRLTVL.

The chain combines TRBV4-3 with TRBJ2-2; possibly TRBD1 for D (6 bases). The CDR3 loop spans 15 amino acids. V shed 6 bases and J shed 6 bases, with 17 bases lying between them. CDR1 LGHNA and CDR2 YSLEER come from the germline V gene. The CDR3 region has the DNA TGCGCCAGCAGTCCGCGGCAGGGGATTCCCGGGGAGCTGTTTTTT. Translating gives CASSPRQGIPGELFF.

V is TRBV9 and J is TRBJ2-7; the match to TRBD2 covers 7 bases. The length of the CDR3 is 14 residues. CDR1 is SGDLS and CDR2 is YYNGEE in the germline V gene. Losses at the gene ends were 3 bases for V and 5 bases for J; bases not matched to a gene: 8. Here the CDR3 reads CASSALAEYDEQYF. In DNA, the CDR3 is TGTGCCAGCAGCGCTCTAGCGGAGTACGACGAGCAGTACTTC.

The chain joins TRBV28 to TRBJ2-1, with 13 bases fitting TRBD2. V lost 2 bases to trimming and J lost 6 bases; unmatched junction nucleotides: 10. The germline gives CDR1 MDHEN, CDR2 SYDVKM. CDR3 length: 18 residues. CDR3 nucleotides: TGTGCCAGCAGTTTAATCCTGACTAGCGGGAGGAGAGGCAATGAGCAGTTCTTC. It yields the protein CASSLILTSGRRGNEQFF.

The chain has TRBV25-1 and TRBJ2-1; tentative D call: TRBD2 (5 bases). The V end was cut by 3 bases, the J end by 0 bases, with 9 bases between. CDR1 is MGHDK, CDR2 SYGVNS, per germline. The CDR3 length is 15 residues. The CDR3 nucleotides are TGTGCCAGCAGTGAGGAGCGGAGCTCCTACAATGAGCAGTTCTTC. It specifies CASSEERSSYNEQFF.

As DNA, the CDR3 is TGTGCCAGCAGCCTAGAGCGGGACTCCTACGAGCAGTACTTC. This translates into CASSLERDSYEQYF. V gene TRBV5-4 combines with J gene TRBJ2-7, with 7 bases lining up with TRBD2. This CDR3 contains 14 residues. After removal of 4 bases from V and 0 bases from J, the junction contained 4 bases not matched to a gene. Germline V gene lookup returns CDR1 SGHNT and CDR2 YYREEE (reference sequence).

The genes are TRBV6-1 and TRBJ1-4; TRBD1 matches at 8 bases. Unmatched junction bases numbered 6, after V lost 3 bases and J lost 6 bases. CDR1 is MNHNS, CDR2 SASEGT, per germline. CDR3 length equals 15 residues. DNA for the CDR3: TGTGCCAGCAGTGACCTTGACAGGGGTGATGAAAAACTGTTTTTT. Amino acids: CASSDLDRGDEKLFF.

V gene TRBV5-1 combines with J gene TRBJ1-3; 9 positions match TRBD1. From germline, CDR1 is SGHRS and CDR2 YFSETQ. CDR3 length: 16 residues. J lost 4 bases, V lost 2 bases, and 7 bases had no gene match. CDR3: CASSFEGQGFGNTIYF. The CDR3 nucleotides are TGCGCCAGCAGCTTTGAGGGACAGGGATTCGGAAACACCATATATTTT.

V usage is TRBV10-2 and J usage is TRBJ2-4; TRBD1 matches 9 bases. The CDR3 loop spans 18 amino acids. The germline CDR1 and CDR2 sequences are WSHSY and SAAADI. J was trimmed by 0 bases and V by 1 base; bases with no gene match: 7. CDR3 amino acids: CASSEWDRVHLAKNIQYF. The CDR3 DNA reads TGCGCCAGCAGTGAGTGGGACAGGGTACACTTAGCCAAAAACATTCAGTACTTC.

This clone was recorded only once. The V gene is TRBV6-5, the J gene TRBJ1-2; TRBD1 aligns across 8 bases. The germline gives CDR1 MNHEY, CDR2 SVGAGI. The CDR3 has 15 residues. V shed 0 bases, J shed 5 bases, and the junction held 5 bases outside the gene matches. The CDR3 DNA reads TGTGCCAGCAGTTACTCCTCAGGGGGCGGGTATGGCTACACCTTC. It encodes CASSYSSGGGYGYTF.

The gene calls are TRBV7-2 and TRBJ1-3, with D tentatively TRBD1 (5 bases). Germline CDR1 reads SGHTA; CDR2 reads FQGNSA. Trimming took off 3 bases at V and 6 bases at J, with 15 bases between the two ends. The CDR3 runs to 15 residues. The DNA for the CDR3 is TGTGCCAGCAGCTTCGCCGGGACTTTGGCAAACACCATATATTTT. Translated, it gives CASSFAGTLANTIYF.

In this sample, this clone turned up once. A read error may account for a junction end that differs from germline. This chain connects TRBV18 to TRBJ2-7; 9 bases line up with TRBD1. Germline CDR1 and CDR2: KGHSH and LQKENI. This CDR3 spans 16 amino acids. The CDR3, as DNA: TGTGCCAGCTCATCACCGGGACAGGGCATCGGTTACGAGCAGTACTTC. Protein sequence: CASSSPGQGIGYEQYF.

This clone came up a few times. The genes are TRBV4-2 and TRBJ1-3; no clear D. This CDR3 region has 12 residues. Trimming removed 0 bases at V and 5 bases at J, with 2 bases between. Looked up from germline, CDR1 is LGHNA and CDR2 is YNFKEQ. Written as DNA, the CDR3 is TGTGCCAGCAGCCAAGATAGAAACACCATATATTTT. It yields the protein CASSQDRNTIYF.

V and J are TRBV5-6 and TRBJ1-2; 9 positions agree with TRBD1. The CDR3 extends over 14 amino acids. Germline CDR1 is SGHDT and CDR2 is YYEEEE. The V segment lost 4 bases and the J segment 4 bases; nucleotides outside the gene matches: 5. The CDR3 nucleotides are TGTGCCAGCAGCCCCGGGACAGGGTCCTATGGCTACACCTTC. Translating gives CASSPGTGSYGYTF.

This clone appeared once. The CDR3 nucleotides are TGTGCCAGCAGCGTACTCGGGACAGGATCTGGCTACACCTTC. It is translated as CASSVLGTGSGYTF. The chain employs TRBV7-2 and TRBJ1-2; 8 bases map to TRBD1. The CDR3 contains 14 residues. The V and J ends lost 5 bases and 7 bases, in that order; junction bases with no gene match: 9. Germline V lookup: CDR1 SGHTA, CDR2 FQGNSA.

V usage is TRBV6-4 and J usage is TRBJ2-3; 10 positions match TRBD2. The CDR3 has 18 residues. CDR1 is MRHNA, CDR2 SNTAGT, per germline. With V trimmed by 3 bases and J by 5 bases, 14 bases remained unmatched. The CDR3 protein is CASSESKVGLAVKDTQYF. The CDR3 DNA sequence: TGTGCCAGCAGTGAGAGTAAGGTAGGACTAGCGGTAAAAGATACGCAGTATTTT.

The chain couples TRBV9 to TRBJ2-1, with 8 positions matching TRBD2. This CDR3 is 14 amino acids long. The J segment lost 5 bases and the V segment lost 5 bases, leaving 6 bases of the junction unmatched. Per the germline V gene, CDR1 is SGDLS and CDR2 is YYNGEE. CDR3 loop: CASSTLAGNNEQFF. The DNA of the CDR3 is TGTGCCAGCAGTACTTTAGCGGGGAACAATGAGCAGTTCTTC.

Concerning this clone itself: The sample contains more than one DNA sequence encoding this CDR3. V gene TRBV5-1 combines with J gene TRBJ2-3; tentative D call: TRBD2 (7 bases). The ends were cut back, 1 base at V and 3 bases at J, with 12 bases in the middle. The germline V gene has CDR1 SGHRS and CDR2 YFSETQ. This CDR3 region has 15 residues. CDR3 sequence: CASSLQGGGTDTQYF. As DNA, the CDR3 is TGCGCCAGCAGCTTGCAAGGGGGGGGAACAGATACGCAGTATTTT.

This chain uses TRBV7-9 with TRBJ1-1, with D hard to call. The CDR3 contains 16 residues. Trimming removed 1 base from V and 0 bases from J, with 12 bases in between. Germline-derived CDR1 and CDR2 are SEHNR and FQNEAQ (reference sequence). The DNA for the CDR3 is TGTGCCAGCAGCTTAGAACGTTGGAGAATGAACACTGAAGCTTTCTTT. As protein: CASSLERWRMNTEAFF.

Concerning this clone: A junction end diverges from the germline sequence, so it may reflect a read error. The chain recombines TRBV7-9 with TRBJ2-7; 8 positions agree with TRBD1. This CDR3 is built from 16 residues. The germline V gene encodes CDR1 SEHNR and CDR2 FQNEAQ (reference sequence). The CDR3 loop reads CSSSAILTGEEDEQYF. CDR3 DNA: TGTTCCAGCAGCGCGATCCTGACAGGGGAGGAGGACGAGCAGTACTTC.